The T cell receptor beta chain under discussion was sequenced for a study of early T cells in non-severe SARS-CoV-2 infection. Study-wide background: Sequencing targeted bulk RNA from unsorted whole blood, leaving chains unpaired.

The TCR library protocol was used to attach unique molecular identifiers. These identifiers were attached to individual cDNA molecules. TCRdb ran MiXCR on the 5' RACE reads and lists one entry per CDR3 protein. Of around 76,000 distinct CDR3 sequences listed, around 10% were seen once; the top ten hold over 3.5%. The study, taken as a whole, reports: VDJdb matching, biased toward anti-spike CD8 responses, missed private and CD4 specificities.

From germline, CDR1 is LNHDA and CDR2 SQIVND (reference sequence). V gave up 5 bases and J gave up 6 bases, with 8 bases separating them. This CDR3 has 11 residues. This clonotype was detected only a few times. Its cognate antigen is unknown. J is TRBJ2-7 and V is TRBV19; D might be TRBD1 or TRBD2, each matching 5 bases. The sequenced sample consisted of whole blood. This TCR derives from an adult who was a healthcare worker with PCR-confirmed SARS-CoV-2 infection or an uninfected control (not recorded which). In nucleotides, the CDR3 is TGTGCCAGTAGTGAGGGGTCCGAGCAGTACTTC. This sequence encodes CASSEGSEQYF.